The clone carrying this TCR beta chain has just one count. The sample is drawn from a study of control samples from healthy donors and cancer patients. The CDR3 is 17 residues long. Germline V gene sequence: CDR1 SEHNR, CDR2 FQNEAQ (reference sequence). The junction had 11 bases not matched to a gene; V was cut back by 3 bases and J by 1 base. The assay was immunoSEQ multiplex PCR, and TCRdb's table has in-frame clones only and misses some. The repertoire holds some 140,000 clones, with roughly 90% as singletons. Sequencing was carried out using PBMCs. The J gene is TRBJ1-1, the V gene TRBV7-9; 7 nucleotides align to TRBD1. The sequence came from a man aged 50-59 years with head and neck cancer. The chain's CDR3 is CASSFPLTGTANTEAFF. In DNA, the CDR3 is TGTGCCAGCAGCTTTCCCCTGACCGGGACAGCGAACACTGAAGCTTTCTTT.